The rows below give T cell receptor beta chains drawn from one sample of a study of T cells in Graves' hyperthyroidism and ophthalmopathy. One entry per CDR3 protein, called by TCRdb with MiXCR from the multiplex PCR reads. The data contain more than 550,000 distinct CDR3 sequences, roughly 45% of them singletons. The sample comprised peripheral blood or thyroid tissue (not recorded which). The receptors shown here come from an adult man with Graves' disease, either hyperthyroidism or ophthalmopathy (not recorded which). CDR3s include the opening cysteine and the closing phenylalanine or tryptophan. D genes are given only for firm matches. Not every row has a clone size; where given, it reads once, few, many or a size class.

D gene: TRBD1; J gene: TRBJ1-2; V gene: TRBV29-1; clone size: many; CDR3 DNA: TGCAGCGTTGACCCGACAGGGCGCTATGGCTACACCTTC; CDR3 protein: CSVDPTGRYGYTF
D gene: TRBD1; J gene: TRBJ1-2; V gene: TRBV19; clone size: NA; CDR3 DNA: TGTGCCAGTAGTATAGAGGACAGGGACGGCTACACCTTC; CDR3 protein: CASSIEDRDGYTF
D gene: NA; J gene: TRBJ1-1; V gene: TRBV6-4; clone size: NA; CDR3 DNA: TGTGCCAGCAGTGACGCCCCGGGACGCATAGACTTGAGGGCTTTCTTT; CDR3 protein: CASSDAPGRIDLRAFF
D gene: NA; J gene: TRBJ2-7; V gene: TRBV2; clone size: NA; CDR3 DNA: TGTGCCAGGTTCTCCTACGAGCAGTACTTC; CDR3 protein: CARFSYEQYF
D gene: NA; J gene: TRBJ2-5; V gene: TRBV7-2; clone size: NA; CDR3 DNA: TGTGCCAGCAGCCAAGGCGGTTATAGGGAAGAGACCCAGTACTTC; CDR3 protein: CASSQGGYREETQYF
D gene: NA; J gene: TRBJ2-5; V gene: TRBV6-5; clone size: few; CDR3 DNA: TGTGCCAGCAGTTACGCGTTCGCAAGTCAAGAGACCCAGTACTTC; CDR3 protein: CASSYAFASQETQYF
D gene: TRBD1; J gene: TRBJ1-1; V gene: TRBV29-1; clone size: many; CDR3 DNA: TGCAGCGTAGACAGGGGTCCTGAAGCTTTCTTT; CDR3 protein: CSVDRGPEAFF
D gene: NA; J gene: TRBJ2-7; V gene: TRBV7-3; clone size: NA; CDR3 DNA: TGTGCCAGCAGCCCCCCCGGGTCACGCTACGAGCAGTACTTC; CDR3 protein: CASSPPGSRYEQYF
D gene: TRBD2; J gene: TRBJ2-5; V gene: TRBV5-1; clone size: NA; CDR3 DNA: TGCGCCAGCAGCCGGGGGACTAGCTCTCTCTCGGAGACCCAGTACTTC; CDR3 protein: CASSRGTSSLSETQYF
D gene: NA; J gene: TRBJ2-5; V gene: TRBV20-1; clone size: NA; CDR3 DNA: TGCAGTGCTAGAGTCAGACAGACCAAGAGGGGACAAGAGACCCAGTACTTC; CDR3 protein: CSARVRQTKRGQETQYF
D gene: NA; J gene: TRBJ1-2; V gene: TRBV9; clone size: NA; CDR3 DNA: TGTGCCAGCAGCGTTCAGTACGGCTTAGCTAACTATGGCTACACCTTC; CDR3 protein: CASSVQYGLANYGYTF
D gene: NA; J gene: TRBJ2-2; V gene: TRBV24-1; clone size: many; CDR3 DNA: TGTGCCACCAGTGCCGAGAACACCGGGGAGCTGTTTTTT; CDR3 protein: CATSAENTGELFF
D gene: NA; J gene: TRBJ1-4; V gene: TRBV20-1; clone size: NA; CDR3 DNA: TGCAGTGCTAGAGATGGGGTTGGGGAACTGTTTTTT; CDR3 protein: CSARDGVGELFF
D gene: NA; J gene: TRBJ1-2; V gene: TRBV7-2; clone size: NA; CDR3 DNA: TGTGCCAGCAGCCGGGGTGGGCGCCGGGGCTATGGCTACACCTTC; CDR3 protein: CASSRGGRRGYGYTF
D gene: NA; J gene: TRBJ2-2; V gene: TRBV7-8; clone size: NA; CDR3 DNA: TGTGCCAGCAGCTTAGCGGCCCGGGCTAACACCGGGGAGCTGTTTTTT; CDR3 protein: CASSLAARANTGELFF
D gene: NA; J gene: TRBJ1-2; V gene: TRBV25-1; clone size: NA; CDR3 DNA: TGTGCCAGCTCACCAGAACAGGCGGATGGCTACACCTTC; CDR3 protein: CASSPEQADGYTF
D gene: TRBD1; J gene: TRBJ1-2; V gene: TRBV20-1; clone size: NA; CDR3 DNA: TGCAGTGCTCTCCGGGACAGTGCGGAAGCCAACTATGGCTACACCTTC; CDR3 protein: CSALRDSAEANYGYTF
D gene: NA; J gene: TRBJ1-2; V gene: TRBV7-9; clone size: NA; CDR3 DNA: TGTGCCAGCAGTTTGAGGAGGAGCGGCTACACCTTC; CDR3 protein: CASSLRRSGYTF
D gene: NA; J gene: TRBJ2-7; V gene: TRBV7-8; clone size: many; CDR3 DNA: TGTGCCAGCAGCTTGGACGGTGGCCAGTACGAGCAGTACTTC; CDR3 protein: CASSLDGGQYEQYF
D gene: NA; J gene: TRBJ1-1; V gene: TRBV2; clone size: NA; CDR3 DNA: TGTGCCAGCAGGATCGACAGGAACCCGAACACTGAAGCTTTCTTT; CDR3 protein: CASRIDRNPNTEAFF
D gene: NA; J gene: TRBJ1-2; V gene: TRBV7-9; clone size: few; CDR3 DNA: TGTGCCAGCAGGCCGGGAAGAAACTATGGCTACACCTTC; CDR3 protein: CASRPGRNYGYTF
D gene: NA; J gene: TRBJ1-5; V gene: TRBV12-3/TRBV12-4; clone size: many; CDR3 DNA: TGTGCCAGCAGGGTCGACAGTTTACAGCCCCAGCATTTT; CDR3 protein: CASRVDSLQPQHF
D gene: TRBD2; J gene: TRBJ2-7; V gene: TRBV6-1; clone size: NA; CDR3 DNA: TGTGCCAGCAGCCAAGGTAGCGGGAGGGCCAGCGAGCAGTACTTC; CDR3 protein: CASSQGSGRASEQYF
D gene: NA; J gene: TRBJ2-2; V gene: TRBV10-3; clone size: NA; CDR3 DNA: TGTGCCATCAGTGATGATGGGACAGGGGAGCTGTTTTTT; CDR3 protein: CAISDDGTGELFF
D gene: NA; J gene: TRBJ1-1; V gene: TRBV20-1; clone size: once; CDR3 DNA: TGCAGTGCTAGCCTCCCGACGGGGGGACTAATGAACACTGAAGCTTTCTTT; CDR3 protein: CSASLPTGGLMNTEAFF
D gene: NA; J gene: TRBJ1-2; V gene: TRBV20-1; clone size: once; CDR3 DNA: TGCAGTGCTATCCCGCAGGGCATTAATGGCTACACCTTC; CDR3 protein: CSAIPQGINGYTF
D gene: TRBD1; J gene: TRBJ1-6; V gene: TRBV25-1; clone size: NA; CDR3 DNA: TGTGCCAGCAGTTCTCGACAGGGGGCCACCCTCCACTTT; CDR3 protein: CASSSRQGATLHF
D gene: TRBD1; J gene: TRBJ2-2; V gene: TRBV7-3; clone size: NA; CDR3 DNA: TGTGCCAGCAGCTCGGGACAGGGTACCGGGGAGCTGTTTTTT; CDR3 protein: CASSSGQGTGELFF
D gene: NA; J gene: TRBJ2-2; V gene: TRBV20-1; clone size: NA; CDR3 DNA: TGCAGTGCTAGTCTTTCGGGGGACACCGGGGAGCTGTTTTTT; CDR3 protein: CSASLSGDTGELFF
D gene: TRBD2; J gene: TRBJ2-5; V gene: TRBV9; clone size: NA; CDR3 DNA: TGTGCCAGCAGCGTCAGGACGGACGGGAGGGTCGGAGAGACCCAGTACTTC; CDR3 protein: CASSVRTDGRVGETQYF
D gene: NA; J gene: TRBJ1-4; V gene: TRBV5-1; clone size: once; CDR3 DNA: TGCGCCAGCAGCTTGTCCGGGACCTCAAATGAAAAACTGTTTTTT; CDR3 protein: CASSLSGTSNEKLFF
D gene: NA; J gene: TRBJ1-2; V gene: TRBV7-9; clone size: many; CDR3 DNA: TGTGCCAGCAGCTTAGGGGACCTTAACTATGGCTACACCTTC; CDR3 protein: CASSLGDLNYGYTF
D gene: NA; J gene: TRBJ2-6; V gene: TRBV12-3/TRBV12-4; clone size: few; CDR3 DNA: TGTGCCAGCAGTTCGATGATGCCCACAGACTCTGGGGCCAACGTCCTGACTTTC; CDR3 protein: CASSSMMPTDSGANVLTF
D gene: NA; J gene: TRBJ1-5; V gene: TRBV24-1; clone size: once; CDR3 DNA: TGTGCCACCAGTGAAAGTCAGGCCGATCAGCCCCAGCATTTT; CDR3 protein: CATSESQADQPQHF
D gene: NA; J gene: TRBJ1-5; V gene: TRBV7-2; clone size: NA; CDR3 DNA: TGTGCCAGCAGCCAAGGAGGAAGGGGTGCTGGGCCAGAGCATTTT; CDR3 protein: CASSQGGRGAGPEHF
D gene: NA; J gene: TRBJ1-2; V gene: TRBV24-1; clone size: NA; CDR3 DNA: TGTGCCACCGGTGAACGGGGCAGCTACTATGGCTACACCTTC; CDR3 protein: CATGERGSYYGYTF
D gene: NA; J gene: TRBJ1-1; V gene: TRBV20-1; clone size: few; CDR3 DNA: TGCAGTGCTAGTAATACTATGAACACTGAAGCTTTCTTT; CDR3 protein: CSASNTMNTEAFF
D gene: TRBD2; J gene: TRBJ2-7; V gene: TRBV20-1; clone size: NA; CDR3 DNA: TGCAGTGCCCCAAAGGGCGGGAGCTCCTACGAGCAGTACTTC; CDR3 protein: CSAPKGGSSYEQYF
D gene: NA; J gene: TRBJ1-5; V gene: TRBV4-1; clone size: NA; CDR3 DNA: TGCGCCAGCAGCCAAGACGGGGGACGGGACCAGCCCCAGCATTTT; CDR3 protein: CASSQDGGRDQPQHF
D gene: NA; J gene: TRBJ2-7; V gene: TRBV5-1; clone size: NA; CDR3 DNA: TGCGCCAGCAGCTTTGGAGTCCCAGGGGCTTACGAGCAGTACTTC; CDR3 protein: CASSFGVPGAYEQYF
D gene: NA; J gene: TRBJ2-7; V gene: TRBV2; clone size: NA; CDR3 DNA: TGTGCCAGCTCACCAGGACTGATCTACGAGCAGTACTTC; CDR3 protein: CASSPGLIYEQYF
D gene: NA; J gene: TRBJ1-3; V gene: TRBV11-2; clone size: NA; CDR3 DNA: TGTGCCAGCGGAGACCAACACTCTGGAAACACCATATATTTT; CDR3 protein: CASGDQHSGNTIYF
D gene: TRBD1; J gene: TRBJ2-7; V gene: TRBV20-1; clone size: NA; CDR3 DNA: TGCAGTGCTTTGAGGACAGGGGCTACCTACGAGCAGTACTTC; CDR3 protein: CSALRTGATYEQYF
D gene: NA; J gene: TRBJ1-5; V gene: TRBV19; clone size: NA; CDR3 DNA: TGTGCCAGTAGTAATCAGGAGTGGTATCAGCCCCAGCATTTT; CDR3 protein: CASSNQEWYQPQHF
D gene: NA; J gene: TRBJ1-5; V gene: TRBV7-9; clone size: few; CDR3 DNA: TGTGCCAGCAGCCAAGACAATAACAATCAGCCCCAGCATTTT; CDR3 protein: CASSQDNNNQPQHF
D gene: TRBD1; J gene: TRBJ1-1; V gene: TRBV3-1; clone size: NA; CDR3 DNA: TGTGCCAGCAGCCAACCAGGGGGGAACACTGAAGCTTTCTTT; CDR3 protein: CASSQPGGNTEAFF
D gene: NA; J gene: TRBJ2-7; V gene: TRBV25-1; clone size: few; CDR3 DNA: TGTGCCAGCAGTGAGAGGGGGAGCTACGAGCAGTACTTC; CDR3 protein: CASSERGSYEQYF
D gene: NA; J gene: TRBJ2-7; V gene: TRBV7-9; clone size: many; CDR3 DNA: TGTGCCAGCAGCTTAGAGGACATGGAGCAGTACTTC; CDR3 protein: CASSLEDMEQYF
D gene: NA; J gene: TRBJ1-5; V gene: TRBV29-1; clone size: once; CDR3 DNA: TGCAGCAACAGCGGCAATCAGCCCCAGCATTTT; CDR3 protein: CSNSGNQPQHF
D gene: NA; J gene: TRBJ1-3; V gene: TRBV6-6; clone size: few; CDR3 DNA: TGTGCCAGCAGTTTCCTGGGGGCGGCTGGAAACACCATATATTTT; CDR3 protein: CASSFLGAAGNTIYF